The 16 T cell receptor delta chains given below trace back to one sample, sequenced in a study of gamma-delta T cells after stem cell transplantation (dated by TCRdb to about 2016). Library prep was done by RT-PCR. Instrument on record: Illumina MiSeq. TCRdb reprocessed the public data with the CATT caller; entries with the same nucleotide sequence were combined afterwards. Here the sample has 5,000 to 7,500 delta-chain clones; roughly 25% occur a single time. Jointly, the top ten make up approximately 18% of the sample. Material for sequencing was gamma-delta T cells. The receptors derive from a human donor. It is not recorded whose cells these are; they may come from a transplant donor.

Remarks on this clone: The likely explanation is a read error, given a far larger clone one base away. CDR3 sequence reads: CACDGLLGPIGGKLIF. The CDR3 DNA sequence: TGTGCCTGTGACGGCCTACTGGGCCCCATAGGGGGTAAACTCATCTTT. J is TRDJ1 and V is TRDV2, with TRDD3 as a possible D gene (6 bases). The V gene lost 3 bases and the J gene lost 7 bases, with 23 bases spanning the gap. Germline values: CDR1 GEAIGNYY, CDR2 EKD. This CDR3 region has 16 residues.

This clone was counted only a few times. This chain connects TRDV2 to TRDJ1, with 12 bases aligning to TRDD3. Germline V gene data show CDR1 as GEAIGNYY and CDR2 as EKD. The CDR3 runs 15 residues. The V and J ends lost 0 bases and 3 bases, in that order; junction bases with no gene match: 1. The CDR3 bases are TGTGCCTGTGACACCCTGGGGGATACGCCCGATAAACTCATCTTT. Amino acids: CACDTLGDTPDKLIF.

The chain is built from TRDV1 and TRDJ1; 10 nucleotides match TRDD3. This CDR3 is 19 amino acids long. With V trimmed by 1 base and J by 2 bases, 13 bases remained unmatched. CDR1 TSWWSYY and CDR2 QGS come from the germline V gene. The CDR3 sequence: CALGEPSPTWGILTDKLIF. As DNA, the CDR3 is TGTGCTCTTGGGGAACCCTCTCCTACGTGGGGGATACTGACCGATAAACTCATCTTT.

In its sample, this clone is medium-sized. This sequence joins TRDV2 and TRDJ1; 9 bases line up with TRDD3. CDR3 size: 20 residues. Per the germline V gene, CDR1 is GEAIGNYY and CDR2 is EKD. Unmatched junction bases numbered 19, after V lost 3 bases and J lost 0 bases. CDR3 protein: CACDLTGGGSDPHYTDKLIF. The CDR3 DNA sequence: TGTGCCTGTGACCTGACTGGGGGAGGATCGGACCCCCATTACACCGATAAACTCATCTTT.

This clone was recorded once. This rearrangement joins TRDV1 to TRDJ1; 12 bases are a match to TRDD3. V lost 6 bases, J lost 0 bases, and 32 bases stayed unmatched. The CDR3 loop spans 25 amino acids. Germline V gives CDR1 TSWWSYY, CDR2 QGS. CDR3 residues: CALGLFLRRRVPPFTGGYYTDKLIF. The CDR3 DNA sequence: TGTGCTCTTGGCCTCTTCCTACGAAGGAGGGTGCCCCCTTTTACTGGGGGATACTACACCGATAAACTCATCTTT.

This chain joins TRDV2 and TRDJ1; D uncertain. This CDR3 has 20 residues. Germline CDR1 reads GEAIGNYY; CDR2 reads EKD. Trimming shortened V by 1 base and J by 0 bases, and 26 bases separated the two germline ends. DNA for the CDR3: TGTGCCTGTGACACAATATCTACGAGCTTGCCTTTTGTATACACCGATAAACTCATCTTT. As protein: CACDTISTSLPFVYTDKLIF.

This clone has more than one count but fewer than ten. The chain couples TRDV2 to TRDJ1; D is tentatively TRDD2 or TRDD3 (6 bases each). Germline V lookup: CDR1 GEAIGNYY, CDR2 EKD. Trimming removed 3 bases at V and 1 base at J, with 17 bases between. The CDR3 is 16 amino acids. CDR3 in amino acids: CACDPTFQLGTDKLIF. The CDR3 nucleotides read TGTGCCTGTGACCCAACCTTCCAACTGGGCACCGATAAACTCATCTTT.

To note about this clone: This probably arose from a read error, given a far larger clone one base away. The chain's CDR3 is CACDALLGDEASFWDTRQMFF. The CDR3 nucleotides read TGTGCCTGTGACGCCCTACTGGGGGATGAAGCTAGCTTCTGGGACACCCGACAGATGTTTTTC. The chain recombines TRDV2 with TRDJ3, with 10 bases fitting TRDD3. Germline CDR1 GEAIGNYY, CDR2 EKD. The CDR3 covers 21 residues. The ends lost 3 bases at V and 3 bases at J; junction bases unmatched: 16.

This clone is medium-sized (0.01 to 0.1%) within its sample. The V gene is TRDV2, the J gene TRDJ3, with 7 bases that match TRDD3. CDR3 length equals 17 residues. V dropped 1 base and J dropped 2; count of bases not matched to a gene: 4. Germline CDR1 and CDR2: GEAIGNYY and EKD. This CDR3 is CACDTTGDTWDTRQMFF. The CDR3 DNA reads TGTGCCTGTGACACGACTGGGGATACCTGGGACACCCGACAGATGTTTTTC.

This clone was observed a handful of times. In DNA form, the CDR3 reads TGTGCTCTTGGGGAACTGGGACTTCCTAGACTCCACGGGCACCCCTTGTACACCGATAAACTCATCTTT. Protein product: CALGELGLPRLHGHPLYTDKLIF. The chain recombines TRDV1 with TRDJ1; 7 bases are a match to TRDD2. Germline assignment: CDR1 TSWWSYY and CDR2 QGS. After removal of 0 bases from V and 0 bases from J, the junction contained 25 bases not matched to a gene. This CDR3 comprises 23 residues.

This clone is deemed medium-sized. The J gene is TRDJ1, the V gene TRDV2, with 8 positions matching TRDD3. The CDR3 runs 18 residues. Germline V CDR1 and CDR2: GEAIGNYY, EKD. The V gene end was trimmed by 3 bases and the J gene end by 0 bases; junction bases not matched to a gene: 14. In nucleotides, the CDR3 is TGTGCCTGTGACTCCCTACTGGGGGGCGCCCCGTACACCGATAAACTCATCTTT. Translation gives CACDSLLGGAPYTDKLIF.

The chain couples TRDV1 to TRDJ2; 7 bases line up with TRDD3. Germline V lookup: CDR1 TSWWSYY, CDR2 QGS. V dropped 1 base and J dropped 0; count of bases not matched to a gene: 8. The CDR3 contains 18 residues. CDR3 residues: CALGERPWGTPLTAQLFF. Here the CDR3 DNA reads TGTGCTCTTGGGGAACGGCCTTGGGGGACACCTTTGACAGCACAACTCTTCTTT.

The genes are TRDV2 and TRDJ3, with D uncertain. Germline V gives CDR1 GEAIGNYY, CDR2 EKD. CDR3 size: 19 residues. V shed 0 bases and J shed 0 bases, with 14 bases lying between them. This CDR3 reads CACDTVRGRSSWDTRQMFF. In DNA, the CDR3 is TGTGCCTGTGACACCGTCAGGGGCCGGAGCTCCTGGGACACCCGACAGATGTTTTTC.

This clone was found a few times. A far bigger clonotype differs at one base, so this is likely a read error. This rearrangement joins TRDV1 to TRDJ1, with 8 nucleotides matching TRDD3. Germline V gene data show CDR1 as TSWWSYY and CDR2 as QGS. CDR3 size: 16 residues. Losses at the gene ends were 6 bases for V and 2 bases for J; bases not matched to a gene: 11. CDR3 in DNA: TGTGCTCTTGGAGAGTTACTGGGGGGAATTACCGATAAACTCATCTTT. It translates to CALGELLGGITDKLIF.

This clone occurred once. A much larger clonotype is one base distant, so this may be a read error. This sequence joins TRDV2 and TRDJ1; TRDD3 might be the D (6 bases). Trimming cost V 3 bases and J 0 bases, with 16 bases left between them. The CDR3 length is 16 residues. In germline, CDR1 is GEAIGNYY, CDR2 EKD. The CDR3 region has the DNA TGTGCCTGTGACCCCCTGGTGGGGGGGGACACCGATAAACTCATCTTT. Its translation: CACDPLVGGDTDKLIF.

This clone is large (0.1 to 1%) within its sample. The rearrangement links TRDV2 to TRDJ1; 10 positions match TRDD3. The V gene's germline CDR1 is GEAIGNYY and CDR2 EKD. V shed 0 bases, J shed 1 base, and the junction held 7 bases outside the gene matches. The CDR3 runs 17 residues. The DNA of the CDR3 is TGTGCCTGTGACACCCTTTCTACTGGGGGATTCACCGATAAACTCATCTTT. The encoded protein is CACDTLSTGGFTDKLIF.